One TCR beta chain is described in this entry. V lost 3 bases and J lost 2, with 17 bases in between. CDR1 and CDR2 from the germline V gene are MNHNS and SASEGT. There are 16 residues in the CDR3. Repertoires were generated with immunoSEQ multiplex PCR, while TCRdb's copy carries only in-frame clones and drops some. In the table there are approximately 100,000 clones, nearly 90% of which are singletons. The sample belongs to a study of blood T cell repertoires in COVID-19. Overall study: The United States, Italy and Spain were the sources of the acute and convalescent COVID-19 samples. PBMCs, B-cell-depleted T cells, or T cells were the source of the cDNA or gDNA that made up the material.

The receptor comes from a man between 65 and 80 years old with acute or convalescent COVID-19. The chain links TRBV6-1 to TRBJ2-7, with D perhaps matching TRBD2 (5 bases). Sequencing was carried out using peripheral blood. CDR3 loop: CASSEEVAPGPYEQYF. The CDR3 bases are TGTGCCAGCAGTGAGGAGGTGGCTCCCGGACCCTACGAGCAGTACTTC.